This T cell receptor (beta chain) was captured in a study of monozygotic twins with inflammatory bowel disease. Study results and limitations: Heterogeneous immunosuppressive treatment regimens may have introduced variability into patient repertoires. Reduced clonotype sharing with other individuals was observed in IBD patients relative to healthy twins, especially with disease activity.

UMIs bearing a 6-nucleotide sample barcode were added through template switching. Following a re-call of the 5' RACE reads, TCRdb has one entry per CDR3 protein and lacks DNA. The repertoire shows about 380,000 distinct CDR3 sequences; the top ten hold 2.5% to 3%. The CDR3 consists of 14 residues. Per germline, CDR1 SNHLY and CDR2 FYNNEI. Regarding this clonotype: Antigen specificity is unknown.

This rearrangement joins TRBV2 to TRBJ2-7; lacking DNA, the TRBD1 call made by TCRdb goes unchecked. The source of this sequence is a human donor with ulcerative colitis or Crohn's disease, or a healthy co-twin of an affected twin (not recorded which). Sequencing input: blood. CDR3 sequence: CASSDPGRDYEQYF.